The 29 T cell receptor beta chains listed next were all sequenced from one sample in a study of beta chain features in type 1 diabetes. Reverse transcription of all isolated RNA meant that expressed TCRB transcripts were sequenced. The method was immunoSEQ multiplex PCR; TCRdb's version includes in-frame clones alone and lacks a portion of them. The repertoire holds around 340,000 clones, 7% to 9% seen once, with less than 0.45% in the top ten. Sequencing was carried out using central memory CD4+ T cells from blood. The receptors shown here come from a woman aged 18-29 years in good health.

This clone was picked up many times. CDR3 protein: CASSQVDEPSYGYTF. The CDR3 nucleotides read TGCGCCAGCAGCCAAGTCGACGAACCGAGCTATGGCTACACCTTC. The genes are TRBV4-3 and TRBJ1-2; D gene uncertain. CDR3 size: 15 residues. The germline gives CDR1 LGHNA, CDR2 YSLEER. V lost 1 base and J lost 4, with 13 bases in between.

This clone was found many times. This chain joins TRBV20-1 and TRBJ2-7; D might be TRBD1 (6 bases). Germline CDR1 and CDR2: DFQATT and SNEGSKA (reference sequence). There are 10 residues in the CDR3. V lost 5 bases and J 5 bases, leaving 7 bases between the germline ends. Written as DNA, the CDR3 is TGCAGTGCTCACAGGGACGAGCAGTACTTC. This sequence encodes CSAHRDEQYF.

This clone turned up a few times. V is TRBV7-9 and J is TRBJ2-1; a weak D match, TRBD2 (5 bases). V was clipped by 1 base and J by 6 bases, with 16 bases between them. The CDR3 runs to 16 residues. Looked up from germline, CDR1 is SEHNR and CDR2 is FQNEAQ (reference sequence). The CDR3 loop is CASSLEWEYASNEQFF. CDR3 nucleotides: TGTGCCAGCAGCTTAGAGTGGGAGTACGCTTCCAATGAGCAGTTCTTC.

The chain links TRBV29-1 to TRBJ2-5; TRBD1 or TRBD2 may be the D gene (5 bases each). CDR1 is SQVTM, CDR2 ANQGSEA, per germline. This CDR3 spans 16 amino acids. V lost 2 bases to trimming and J lost 2 bases, with 18 bases between them. The CDR3 region is CSVEQASGTAQETQYF. The CDR3, as DNA: TGCAGCGTTGAACAGGCGTCAGGGACGGCGCAAGAGACCCAGTACTTC.

This clone showed up just a few times. The chain recombines TRBV7-9 with TRBJ1-5, with unresolved D. Germline V gene lookup returns CDR1 SEHNR and CDR2 FQNEAQ (reference sequence). The CDR3 sequence is 12 residues long. Deletions cut 3 bases from V and 4 bases from J, with 4 bases between. DNA for the CDR3: TGTGCCAGCAGCTTTGGGAATCAGCCCCAGCATTTT. Encoded protein: CASSFGNQPQHF.

The chain joins TRBV4-1 to TRBJ1-4; D gene uncertain. V lost 1 base and J 8 bases, leaving 8 bases between the germline ends. The CDR3 length is 13 residues. The germline gives CDR1 MGHRA, CDR2 YSYEKL. In DNA, the CDR3 is TGCGCCAGCAGCCAAGGTCTGGCGGAAAAACTGTTTTTT. Amino acids: CASSQGLAEKLFF.

This sequence joins TRBV28 and TRBJ2-7; 8 bases are shared with TRBD1. The CDR3 loop spans 14 amino acids. The V and J ends lost 6 bases and 3 bases, in that order; junction bases with no gene match: 7. CDR1 and CDR2 (germline): MDHEN, SYDVKM. The CDR3 coding sequence is TGTGCCAGCAGGAAGACAGGGGTAAACTACGAGCAGTACTTC. It translates to CASRKTGVNYEQYF.

This clone has just a few counts. The V and J genes are TRBV4-2 and TRBJ2-2, with TRBD2 matching 11 bases. CDR3 length: 16 residues. Germline V CDR1 and CDR2: LGHNA, YNFKEQ. The trim removed 4 bases at V and 3 bases at J, leaving 4 bases unmatched. CDR3 nucleotide sequence: TGTGCCAGCAGCCCTGATAGCGGGAGGGACACCGGGGAGCTGTTTTTT. Amino acids: CASSPDSGRDTGELFF.

DNA for the CDR3: TGCAGCGTTGAGATTAATAGCGGGAAAAACATTCAGTACTTC. Its protein product is CSVEINSGKNIQYF. The chain links TRBV29-1 to TRBJ2-4, with 7 bases fitting TRBD2. CDR1 and CDR2 from the germline V gene are SQVTM and ANQGSEA. The V segment lost 3 bases and the J segment 4 bases; nucleotides outside the gene matches: 6. The CDR3 has 14 amino acids.

The V gene is TRBV7-6, the J gene TRBJ2-1; maybe TRBD2 (5 bases). Per the germline V gene, CDR1 is SGHVS and CDR2 is FNYEAQ. Deletions cut 0 bases from V and 2 bases from J, with 8 bases between. The CDR3 has 15 amino acids. CDR3 sequence reads: CASSLARVPYNEQFF. In nucleotides, the CDR3 is TGTGCCAGCAGCTTAGCGCGGGTCCCCTACAATGAGCAGTTCTTC.

Only a few counts were recorded for this clone. The chain couples TRBV11-2 to TRBJ2-3, with TRBD2 identical over 7 bases. CDR3 length: 17 residues. J gave up 2 bases and V 2 bases, and 10 bases lay outside the gene matches. Per the germline V gene, CDR1 is SGHAT and CDR2 is FQNNGV. Here the CDR3 reads CASSLRQKRGYTDTQYF. Here the CDR3 DNA reads TGTGCCAGCAGCTTAAGGCAGAAGCGGGGATACACAGATACGCAGTATTTT.

This clone has a handful of counts. The CDR3 sequence is CASSSSATGVYEQYF. In DNA, the CDR3 is TGTGCCAGCAGCTCCTCCGCGACAGGGGTCTACGAGCAGTACTTC. The chain recombines TRBV11-2 with TRBJ2-7; 8 nucleotides align to TRBD1. The CDR3 has 15 residues. Germline trimming cut 4 bases from V and 3 bases from J; bases unmatched to any gene: 8. The germline gives CDR1 SGHAT, CDR2 FQNNGV.

The V call is TRBV28, the J call TRBJ1-1; D is unclear. Germline CDR1 and CDR2: MDHEN and SYDVKM. Trimming left V 6 bases short and J 2 bases short, with 7 bases between. The CDR3 runs 12 residues. DNA for the CDR3: TGTGCCAGCAGGGACCCAAACACTGAAGCTTTCTTT. It specifies CASRDPNTEAFF.

The chain is built from TRBV18 and TRBJ2-5, with D unclear. CDR3 length: 15 amino acids. CDR1 KGHSH and CDR2 LQKENI come from the germline V gene. With 3 bases removed from V and 4 bases from J, the gap between germline ends came to 15 bases. CDR3 residues: CASSPLVDRLETQYF. The DNA of the CDR3 is TGTGCCAGCTCACCCCTGGTAGATCGATTAGAGACCCAGTACTTC.

The sample holds a few counts of this clone. The J gene is TRBJ2-7, the V gene TRBV19; 9 nucleotides agree with TRBD2. Germline V CDR1 and CDR2: LNHDA, SQIVND (reference sequence). The CDR3 runs to 16 residues. The V segment lost 2 bases and the J segment 3 bases; nucleotides outside the gene matches: 8. The CDR3 DNA reads as TGTGCCAGTAGTATACCAGGAGCGGGAGGTCTCTACGAGCAGTACTTC. Its translation is CASSIPGAGGLYEQYF.

This clone has more than one count but fewer than ten. This chain connects TRBV7-2 to TRBJ2-3, with a tentative D call TRBD1 (5 bases). Trimming shortened V by 3 bases and J by 0 bases, and 7 bases separated the two germline ends. Per the germline V gene, CDR1 is SGHTA and CDR2 is FQGNSA. CDR3 length: 14 residues. The CDR3 loop reads CASSLGRSTDTQYF. Written as DNA, the CDR3 is TGTGCCAGCAGCTTGGGGCGGAGCACAGATACGCAGTATTTT. The whole variable domain, remainder taken from reference TRBV7-2 and TRBJ2-3, is GAGVSQSPSNKVTEKGKDVELRCDPISGHTALYWYRQSLGQGLEFLIYFQGNSAPDKSGLPSDRFSAERTGGSVSTLTIQRTQQEDSAVYLCASSLGRSTDTQYFGPGTRLTVL.

The rearrangement links TRBV28 to TRBJ1-5; D is ambiguous. Germline assignment: CDR1 MDHEN and CDR2 SYDVKM. This CDR3 has 13 residues. Trimming removed 6 bases from V and 4 bases from J, with 10 bases in between. The CDR3 protein is CASRPGKNQPQHF. The CDR3 nucleotides read TGTGCCAGCAGACCGGGCAAAAATCAGCCCCAGCATTTT.

This clone was seen only a few times. The chain uses TRBV6-1 and TRBJ2-2; 9 bases match TRBD2. In germline, CDR1 is MNHNS, CDR2 SASEGT. This CDR3 comprises 15 residues. Trimming removed 6 bases from V and 6 bases from J; junction bases left unmatched: 8. The CDR3 here is CASSSPASGAGELFF. The DNA for the CDR3 is TGTGCCAGCAGCAGCCCGGCTAGCGGGGCCGGGGAGCTGTTTTTT.

V usage is TRBV10-3 and J usage is TRBJ1-2; 8 nucleotides line up with TRBD1. The V gene end was trimmed by 3 bases and the J gene end by 4 bases; junction bases not matched to a gene: 4. Germline V lookup: CDR1 ENHRY, CDR2 SYGVKD. The CDR3 consists of 14 residues. The CDR3 reads CAISDSTGGYGYTF. CDR3 DNA sequence: TGTGCCATCAGTGACTCAACAGGGGGCTATGGCTACACCTTC.

This clone came up a few times. The genes are TRBV29-1 and TRBJ2-5, with D unclear. Trimming removed 0 bases at V and 1 base at J, with 9 bases between. The CDR3 extends over 14 amino acids. Germline assignment: CDR1 SQVTM and CDR2 ANQGSEA. CDR3 region: CSVEEEKVQETQYF. The CDR3 region has the DNA TGCAGCGTTGAAGAAGAGAAGGTCCAAGAGACCCAGTACTTC.

In its sample, this clone was seen a few times. The chain joins TRBV7-9 to TRBJ1-1; D not resolved. The length of the CDR3 is 12 residues. V lost 6 bases to trimming and J lost 1 base, with 6 bases between them. Germline CDR1 reads SEHNR; CDR2 reads FQNEAQ (reference sequence). CDR3 nucleotide sequence: TGTGCCAGCAGGCTGAGGAACACTGAAGCTTTCTTT. This encodes CASRLRNTEAFF.

This clone has more than one count but fewer than ten. The chain recombines TRBV6-5 with TRBJ2-3, with a tentative D call TRBD1 (6 bases). The ends were cut back, 6 bases at V and 0 bases at J, with 13 bases in the middle. This CDR3 has 15 residues. The germline CDR1 and CDR2 sequences are MNHEY and SVGAGI. CDR3 in amino acids: CASSSQGSSTDTQYF. The DNA of the CDR3 is TGTGCCAGCAGCTCACAGGGTTCGAGCACAGATACGCAGTATTTT.

The chain employs TRBV13 and TRBJ2-1, with 7 bases that match TRBD2. Germline V gene lookup returns CDR1 PRHDT and CDR2 FYEKMQ (reference sequence). V lost 3 bases and J lost 0; bases outside the gene matches: 5. The CDR3 totals 16 residues. As DNA, the CDR3 is TGTGCCAGCAGCTTCAGAGCGGGGAGCTCCTACAATGAGCAGTTCTTC. Protein: CASSFRAGSSYNEQFF.

In regard to this clone: The junction and the germline gene differ at one end; a read error may be behind it. CDR3 loop: CANSPTMLDAEQYF. CDR3 nucleotide sequence: TGTGCCAACTCACCAACCATGTTGGACGCCGAGCAGTACTTC. The rearrangement uses TRBV18 and TRBJ2-7; unclear D gene. CDR1 and CDR2 from the germline V gene are KGHSH and LQKENI. This CDR3 contains 14 residues.

This chain connects TRBV6-5 to TRBJ2-3; TRBD2 agrees at 11 bases. The CDR3 has 15 amino acids. Looked up from germline, CDR1 is MNHEY and CDR2 is SVGAGI. V shed 10 bases and J 4 bases; nucleotides not matched to a gene: 10. CDR3 nucleotide sequence: TGTGCCACTACGGTAGCGGGAGGGCTGGCAGATACGCAGTATTTT. This encodes CATTVAGGLADTQYF.

V usage is TRBV19 and J usage is TRBJ2-1, with 8 bases aligning to TRBD2. Germline CDR1 is LNHDA and CDR2 is SQIVND (reference sequence). The CDR3 length is 14 residues. Trimming at V came to 2 bases and at J to 7 bases, leaving 4 bases not matched to a gene. CDR3 DNA sequence: TGTGCCAGTAGTATACGGACTAGCAGGAATGAGCAGTTCTTC. It specifies CASSIRTSRNEQFF.

The chain employs TRBV7-2 and TRBJ2-2; no firm D call. The CDR3 runs 12 residues. The V end was cut by 7 bases, the J end by 2 bases, with 5 bases between. Germline V gives CDR1 SGHTA, CDR2 FQGNSA. CDR3 in amino acids: CASKFNTGELFF. CDR3 DNA: TGTGCCAGCAAGTTTAACACCGGGGAGCTGTTTTTT.

This clone came up a few times. The chain uses TRBV7-2 and TRBJ2-2; 9 bases are shared with TRBD2. The CDR3 has 16 residues. Germline loops: CDR1 SGHTA, CDR2 FQGNSA. V trimming: 3 bases; J trimming: 6 bases; junction bases outside the gene matches: 8. CDR3 region: CASSLWVAGVAGELFF. CDR3 DNA: TGTGCCAGCAGCTTGTGGGTAGCGGGAGTGGCCGGGGAGCTGTTTTTT.

This clone has only a few counts. The V gene is TRBV9, the J gene TRBJ2-2, with 10 bases lining up with TRBD1. The junction had 6 bases not matched to a gene; V was cut back by 3 bases and J by 4 bases. The CDR3 has 16 amino acids. CDR1 SGDLS and CDR2 YYNGEE come from the germline V gene. The CDR3, as DNA: TGTGCCAGCAGCGCCGGGACAGGGGTGTCCACCGGGGAGCTGTTTTTT. The encoded protein is CASSAGTGVSTGELFF.